A selection of T cell receptor beta chains follows, all from one sample in a study of Tregs in tolerant kidney transplant recipients. TCRdb keeps only in-frame clones here, not all; method: immunoSEQ multiplex PCR. Of tens of thousands of clones in the sample, about 83% were seen once. Material: CD4+ T cells from blood. These receptor sequences come from a human donor in good health. The conserved cysteine and the conserved F or W are not part of the CDR3 here.

ATAPLPSSYNEQF	TRBJ2-1	TRBV15
ASTNPSGQETQY	TRBJ2-5	TRBV7-2
ASRRWGGEAPLH	TRBJ1-6	TRBV27
ASSRSGRPSYEQY	TRBJ2-7	TRBV6-5
ASSQEARYGYT	TRBJ1-2	TRBV4-1
ASSRRLNTGELF	TRBJ2-2	TRBV10-2
ASSPEAGPGLADNYEQY	TRBJ2-7	TRBV11-3
ASTPQLTGNTEAF	TRBJ1-1	TRBV28
ASSDTRSAF	TRBJ1-1	TRBV6-4
SARTGVGNQPQH	TRBJ1-5	TRBV29-1
ASSHRGPGGELF	TRBJ2-2	TRBV6-5
ASSELASSWGGYT	TRBJ1-2	TRBV6-1
ASSQIEETQY	TRBJ2-5	TRBV7-6
ASSHPARSSGNTIY	TRBJ1-3	TRBV4-1
ASSLDKTGDHTTEAF	TRBJ1-1	TRBV11-2
ASSWGLASWETQY	TRBJ2-5	TRBV5-5
ASSLDGGASTDTQY	TRBJ2-3	TRBV5-1
ASSLKGGLNWANEQF	TRBJ2-1	TRBV7-2
ASSSPIGGALF	TRBJ2-1	TRBV6-5
ATQGQGRNEQY	TRBJ2-7	TRBV10-3
AISEPTGQGRNTEAF	TRBJ1-1	TRBV10-3
ASRGGANSPLH	TRBJ1-6	TRBV6-5
ASSIFQRGMNTEAF	TRBJ1-1	TRBV19
ASSDGARANEKLF	TRBJ1-4	TRBV10-2
ASSRGGRSGYT	TRBJ1-2	TRBV6-5
ASGQGRGTEAF	TRBJ1-1	TRBV2